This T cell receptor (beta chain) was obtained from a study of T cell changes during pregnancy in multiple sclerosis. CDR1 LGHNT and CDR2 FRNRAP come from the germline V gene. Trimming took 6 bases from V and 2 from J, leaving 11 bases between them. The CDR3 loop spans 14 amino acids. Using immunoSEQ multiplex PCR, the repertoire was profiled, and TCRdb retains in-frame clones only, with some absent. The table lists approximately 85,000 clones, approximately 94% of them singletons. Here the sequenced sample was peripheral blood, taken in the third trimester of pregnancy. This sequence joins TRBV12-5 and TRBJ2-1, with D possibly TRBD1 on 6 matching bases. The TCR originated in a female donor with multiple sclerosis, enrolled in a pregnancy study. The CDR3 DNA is TGTGCTAGTGGGACTCAGGGGACCTACAATGAGCAGTTCTTC. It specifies CASGTQGTYNEQFF.